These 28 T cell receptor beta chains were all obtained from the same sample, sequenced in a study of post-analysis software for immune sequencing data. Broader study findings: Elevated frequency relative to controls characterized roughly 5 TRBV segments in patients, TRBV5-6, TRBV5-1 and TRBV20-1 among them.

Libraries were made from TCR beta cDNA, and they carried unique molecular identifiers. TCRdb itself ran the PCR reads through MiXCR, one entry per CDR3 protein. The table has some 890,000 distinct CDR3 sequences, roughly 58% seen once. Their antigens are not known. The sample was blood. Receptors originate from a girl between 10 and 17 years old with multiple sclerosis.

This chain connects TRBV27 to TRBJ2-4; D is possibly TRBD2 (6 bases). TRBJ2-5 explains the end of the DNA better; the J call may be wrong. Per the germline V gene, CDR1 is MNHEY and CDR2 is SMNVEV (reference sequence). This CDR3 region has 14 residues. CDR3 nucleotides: TGTGCCAGCAGCTCCCTACTAGCTCCGGAGACCCAGTACTTC. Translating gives CASSSLLAPETQYF.

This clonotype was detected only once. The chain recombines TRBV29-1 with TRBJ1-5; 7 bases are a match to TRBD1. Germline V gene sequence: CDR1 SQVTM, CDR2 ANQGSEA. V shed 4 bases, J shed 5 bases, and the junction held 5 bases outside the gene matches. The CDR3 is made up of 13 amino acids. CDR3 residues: CSVGHQGDQPQHF. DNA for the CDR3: TGCAGCGTTGGACATCAGGGGGATCAGCCCCAGCATTTT.

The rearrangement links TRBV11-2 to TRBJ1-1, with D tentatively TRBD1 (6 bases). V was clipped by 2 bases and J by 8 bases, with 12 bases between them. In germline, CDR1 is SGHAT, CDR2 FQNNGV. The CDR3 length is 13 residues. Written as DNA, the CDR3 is TGTGCCAGCAGCTTATTGCCCACAGGGGAAGCTTTCTTT. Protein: CASSLLPTGEAFF. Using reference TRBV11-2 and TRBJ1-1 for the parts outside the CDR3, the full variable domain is EAGVAQSPRYKIIEKRQSVAFWCNPISGHATLYWYQQILGQGPKLLIQFQNNGVVDDSQLPKDRFSAERLKGVDSTLKIQPAKLEDSAVYLCASSLLPTGEAFFGQGTRLTVV.

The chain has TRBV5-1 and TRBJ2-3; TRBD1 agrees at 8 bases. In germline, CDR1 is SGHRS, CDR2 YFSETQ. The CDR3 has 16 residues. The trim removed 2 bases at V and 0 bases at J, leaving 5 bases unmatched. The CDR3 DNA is TGCGCCAGCAGCTTAAGGACAGGGACTAGCACAGATACGCAGTATTTT. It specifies CASSLRTGTSTDTQYF.

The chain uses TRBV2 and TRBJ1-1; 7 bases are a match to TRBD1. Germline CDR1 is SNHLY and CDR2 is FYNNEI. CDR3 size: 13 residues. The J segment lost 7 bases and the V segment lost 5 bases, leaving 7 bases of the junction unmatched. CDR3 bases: TGTGCCAGCAGTCCCCCGGGACAGCGTGAAGCTTTCTTT. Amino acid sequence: CASSPPGQREAFF.

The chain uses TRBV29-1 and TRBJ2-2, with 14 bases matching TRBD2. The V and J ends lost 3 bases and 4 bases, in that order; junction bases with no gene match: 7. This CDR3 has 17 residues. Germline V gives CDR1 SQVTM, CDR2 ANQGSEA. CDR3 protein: CSVDGTSGRGGTGELFF. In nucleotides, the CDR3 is TGCAGCGTTGATGGGACTAGCGGGAGAGGTGGCACCGGGGAGCTGTTTTTT.

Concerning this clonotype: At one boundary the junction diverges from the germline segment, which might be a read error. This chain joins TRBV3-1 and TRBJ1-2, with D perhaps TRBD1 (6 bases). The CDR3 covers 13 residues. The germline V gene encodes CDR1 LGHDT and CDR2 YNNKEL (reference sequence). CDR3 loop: CASGQRQEGGYTF. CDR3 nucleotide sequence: TGTGCCAGCGGCCAAAGACAGGAGGGGGGCTACACCTTC.

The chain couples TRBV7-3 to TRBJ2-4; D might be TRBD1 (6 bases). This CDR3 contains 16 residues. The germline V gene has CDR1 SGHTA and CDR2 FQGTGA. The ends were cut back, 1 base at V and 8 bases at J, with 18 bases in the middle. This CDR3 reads CASSLMGRTPGDIQYF. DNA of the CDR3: TGTGCCAGCAGCTTAATGGGCAGGACGCCAGGGGACATTCAGTACTTC.

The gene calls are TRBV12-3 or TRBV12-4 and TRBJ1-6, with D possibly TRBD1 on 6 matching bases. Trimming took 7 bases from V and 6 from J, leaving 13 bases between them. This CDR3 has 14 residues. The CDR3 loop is CASTRWTANSPLHF. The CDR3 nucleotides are TGTGCCAGCACCCGGTGGACAGCTAATTCACCCCTCCACTTT.

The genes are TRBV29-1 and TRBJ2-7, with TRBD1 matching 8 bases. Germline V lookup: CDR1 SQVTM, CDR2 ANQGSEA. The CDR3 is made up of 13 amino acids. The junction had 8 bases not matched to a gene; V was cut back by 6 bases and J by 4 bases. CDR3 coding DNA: TGCAGCGTCGGCCCCGGGACAGGATACGAGCAGTACTTC. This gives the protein CSVGPGTGYEQYF.

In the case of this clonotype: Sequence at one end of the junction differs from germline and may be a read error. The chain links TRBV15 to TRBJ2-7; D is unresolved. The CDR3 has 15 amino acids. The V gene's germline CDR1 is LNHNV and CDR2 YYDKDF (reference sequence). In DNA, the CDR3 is TGTGCCATCAGCAGAGGAAAGGGCTCGGGCAACGAGCAGTACTTC. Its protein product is CAISRGKGSGNEQYF.

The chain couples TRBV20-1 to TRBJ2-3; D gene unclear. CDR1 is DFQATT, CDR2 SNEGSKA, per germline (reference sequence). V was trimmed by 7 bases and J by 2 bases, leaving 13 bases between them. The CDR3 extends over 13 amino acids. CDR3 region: CSVERQTTDTQYF. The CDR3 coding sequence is TGCAGTGTGGAGAGGCAGACCACAGATACGCAGTATTTT.

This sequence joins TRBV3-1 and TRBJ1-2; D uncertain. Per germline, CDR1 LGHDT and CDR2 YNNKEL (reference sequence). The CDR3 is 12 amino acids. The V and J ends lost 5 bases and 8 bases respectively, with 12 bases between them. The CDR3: CASSSTSRGYTF. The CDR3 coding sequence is TGTGCCAGCAGCTCGACGAGTCGGGGCTACACCTTC.

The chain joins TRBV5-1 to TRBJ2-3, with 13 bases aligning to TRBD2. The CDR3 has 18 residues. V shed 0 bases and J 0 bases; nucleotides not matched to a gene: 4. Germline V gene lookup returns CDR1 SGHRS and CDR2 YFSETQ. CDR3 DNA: TGCGCCAGCAGCTTGGGACTAGCGGGGGGTTATAGCACAGATACGCAGTATTTT. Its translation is CASSLGLAGGYSTDTQYF.

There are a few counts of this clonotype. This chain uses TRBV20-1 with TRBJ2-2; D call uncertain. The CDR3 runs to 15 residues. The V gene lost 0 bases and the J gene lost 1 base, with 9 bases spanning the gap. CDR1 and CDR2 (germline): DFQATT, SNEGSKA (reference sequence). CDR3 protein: CSARDIGQNTGELFF. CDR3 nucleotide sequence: TGCAGTGCTAGAGATATTGGGCAGAACACCGGGGAGCTGTTTTTT.

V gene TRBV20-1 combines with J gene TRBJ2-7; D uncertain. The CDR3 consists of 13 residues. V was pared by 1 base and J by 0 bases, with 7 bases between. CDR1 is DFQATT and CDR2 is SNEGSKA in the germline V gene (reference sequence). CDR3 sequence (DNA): TGCAGTGCTAGAGTCGGTATCTCCTACGAGCAGTACTTC. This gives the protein CSARVGISYEQYF.

The CDR3, as DNA: TGTGCCAGCAGCCCCCGGATAGCGGGAGGGATGAGCTCCTACAATGAGCAGTACTTC. This codes for CASSPRIAGGMSSYNEQYF. The chain carries TRBV9 and TRBJ2-1, with 11 nucleotides matching TRBD2. The J call may be incorrect, as the DNA end agrees better with TRBJ2-7. The CDR3 has 19 residues. Germline V gene lookup returns CDR1 SGDLS and CDR2 YYNGEE.

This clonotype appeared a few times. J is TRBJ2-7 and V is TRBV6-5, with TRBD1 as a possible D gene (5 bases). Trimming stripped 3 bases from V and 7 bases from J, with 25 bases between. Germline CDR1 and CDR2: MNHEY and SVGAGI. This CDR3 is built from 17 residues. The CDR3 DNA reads TGTGCCAGCAGTTATTTCGTCCGGGCAGGGTACTTCCTGGAGCAGTACTTC. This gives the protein CASSYFVRAGYFLEQYF.

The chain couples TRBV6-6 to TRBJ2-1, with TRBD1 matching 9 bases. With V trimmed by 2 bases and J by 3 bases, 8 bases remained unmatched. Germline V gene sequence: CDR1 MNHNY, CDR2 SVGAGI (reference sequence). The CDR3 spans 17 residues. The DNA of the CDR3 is TGTGCCAGCAGTTACACGGTCTGGGGACAGGGCTACAATGAGCAGTTCTTC. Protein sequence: CASSYTVWGQGYNEQFF.

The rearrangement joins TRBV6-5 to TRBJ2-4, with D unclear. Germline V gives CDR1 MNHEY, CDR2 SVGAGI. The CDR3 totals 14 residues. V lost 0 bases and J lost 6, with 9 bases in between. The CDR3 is CASSYSGSLNIQYF. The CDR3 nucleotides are TGTGCCAGCAGTTACTCGGGCAGCTTAAACATTCAGTACTTC.

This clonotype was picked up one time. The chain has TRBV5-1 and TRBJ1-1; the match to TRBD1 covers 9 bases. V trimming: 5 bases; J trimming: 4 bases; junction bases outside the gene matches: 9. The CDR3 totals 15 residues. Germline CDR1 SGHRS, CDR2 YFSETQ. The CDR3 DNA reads TGCGCCAGCAGACAAACAGGGGGCGAGGGCACTGAAGCTTTCTTT. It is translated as CASRQTGGEGTEAFF.

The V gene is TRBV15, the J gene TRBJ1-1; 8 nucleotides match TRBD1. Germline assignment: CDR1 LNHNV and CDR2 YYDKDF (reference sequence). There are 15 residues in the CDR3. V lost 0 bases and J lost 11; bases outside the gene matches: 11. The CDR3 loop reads CATSRDLGRGRLAFF. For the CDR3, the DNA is TGTGCCACCAGCAGAGATTTGGGCAGGGGGCGCTTGGCTTTCTTT.

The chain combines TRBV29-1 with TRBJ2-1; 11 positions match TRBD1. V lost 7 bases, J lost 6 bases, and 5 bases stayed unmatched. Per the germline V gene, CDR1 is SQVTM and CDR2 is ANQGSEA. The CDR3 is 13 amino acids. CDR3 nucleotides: TGCAGCGCACGGGACAGGGGGGGCAATGAGCAGTTCTTC. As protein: CSARDRGGNEQFF.

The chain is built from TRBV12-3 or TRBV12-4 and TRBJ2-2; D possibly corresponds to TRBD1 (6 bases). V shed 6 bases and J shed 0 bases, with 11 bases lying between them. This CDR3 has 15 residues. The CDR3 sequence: CASSQTGSNTGELFF. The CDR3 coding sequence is TGTGCCAGCAGCCAGACAGGCTCGAACACCGGGGAGCTGTTTTTT.

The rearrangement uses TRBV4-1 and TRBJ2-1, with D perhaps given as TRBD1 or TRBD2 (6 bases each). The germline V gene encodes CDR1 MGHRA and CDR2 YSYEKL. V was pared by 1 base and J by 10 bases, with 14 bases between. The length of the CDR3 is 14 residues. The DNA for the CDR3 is TGCGCCAGCAGCCAAGTGCGGGACAATCGAGAGCAGTTCTTC. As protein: CASSQVRDNREQFF.

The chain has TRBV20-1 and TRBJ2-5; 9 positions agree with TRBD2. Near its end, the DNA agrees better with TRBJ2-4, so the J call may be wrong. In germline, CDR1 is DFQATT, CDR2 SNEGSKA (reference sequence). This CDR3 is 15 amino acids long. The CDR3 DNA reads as TGCAGTGCTAGAGATCGGCTAGCGGGACCTTACATTCAGTACTTC. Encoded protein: CSARDRLAGPYIQYF.

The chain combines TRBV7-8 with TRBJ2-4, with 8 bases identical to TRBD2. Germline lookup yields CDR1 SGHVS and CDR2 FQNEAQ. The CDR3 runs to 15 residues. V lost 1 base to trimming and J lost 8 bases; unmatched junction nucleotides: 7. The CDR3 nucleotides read TGTGCCAGCAGCTTAGGGGCGGGAGGTAACGACATTCAGTACTTC. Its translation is CASSLGAGGNDIQYF.

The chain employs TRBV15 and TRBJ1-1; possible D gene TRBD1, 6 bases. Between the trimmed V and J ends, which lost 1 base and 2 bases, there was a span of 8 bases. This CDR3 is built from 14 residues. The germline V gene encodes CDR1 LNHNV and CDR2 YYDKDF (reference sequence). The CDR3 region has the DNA TGTGCCACCAGCAGAGCTGGGGGCAACACTGAAGCTTTCTTT. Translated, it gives CATSRAGGNTEAFF.